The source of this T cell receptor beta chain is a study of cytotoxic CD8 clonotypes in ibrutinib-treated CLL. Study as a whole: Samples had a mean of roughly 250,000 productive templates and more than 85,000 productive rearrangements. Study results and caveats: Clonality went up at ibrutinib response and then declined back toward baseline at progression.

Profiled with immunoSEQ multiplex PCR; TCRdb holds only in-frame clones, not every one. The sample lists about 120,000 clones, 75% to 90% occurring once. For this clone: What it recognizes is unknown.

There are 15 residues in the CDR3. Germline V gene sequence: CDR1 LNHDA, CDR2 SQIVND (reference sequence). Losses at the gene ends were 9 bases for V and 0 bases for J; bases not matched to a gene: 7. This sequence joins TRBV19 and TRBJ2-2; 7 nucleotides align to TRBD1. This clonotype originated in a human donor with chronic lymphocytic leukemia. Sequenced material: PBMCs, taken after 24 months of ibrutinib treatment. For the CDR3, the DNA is TGTGCCAGCTGGACCGGGACAGCGAACACCGGGGAGCTGTTTTTT. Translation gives CASWTGTANTGELFF.